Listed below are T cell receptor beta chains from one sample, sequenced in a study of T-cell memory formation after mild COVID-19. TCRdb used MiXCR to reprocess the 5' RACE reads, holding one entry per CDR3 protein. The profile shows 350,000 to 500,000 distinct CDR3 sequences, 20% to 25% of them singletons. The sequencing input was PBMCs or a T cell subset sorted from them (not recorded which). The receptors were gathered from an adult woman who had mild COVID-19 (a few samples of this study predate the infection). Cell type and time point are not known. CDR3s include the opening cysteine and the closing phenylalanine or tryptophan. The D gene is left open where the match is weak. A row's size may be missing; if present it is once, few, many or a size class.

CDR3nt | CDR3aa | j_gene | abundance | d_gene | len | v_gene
TGCAGTGCTAGAGGGGCAGGGAATCGGGCCAAAAACATTCAGTACTTC | CSARGAGNRAKNIQYF | TRBJ2-4 | NA | NA | 16 | TRBV20-1
TGTGCCATCAGTCACAGGGAATCGGCCACTGAAGCTTTCTTT | CAISHRESATEAFF | TRBJ1-1 | NA | NA | 14 | TRBV10-3
TGTGCCAGCAGCGTAGAAGCAACTAGCGGATACTACGAGCAGTACTTC | CASSVEATSGYYEQYF | TRBJ2-7 | NA | TRBD2 | 16 | TRBV9
TGTGCCAGCAACCAGGCCTTAGGCTATGGCTACACCTTC | CASNQALGYGYTF | TRBJ1-2 | NA | NA | 13 | TRBV2
TGTGCCATTTCGGGGGCGCAAATTGGAGCTTTCTTT | CAISGAQIGAFF | TRBJ1-1 | few | NA | 12 | TRBV12-3/TRBV12-4
TGTGCCACCAGTGATTCCCGGACAGGGTCCTACAATGAGCAGTTCTTC | CATSDSRTGSYNEQFF | TRBJ2-1 | few | TRBD1 | 16 | TRBV24-1
TGCAGTGCTAGCAGGAGGGACACCGGGGAGCTGTTTTTT | CSASRRDTGELFF | TRBJ2-2 | few | NA | 13 | TRBV20-1
TGTGCCACCAGTGATTTAGGCACTGAAGCTTTCTTT | CATSDLGTEAFF | TRBJ1-1 | NA | NA | 12 | TRBV24-1
TGTGCCAGAAGTCGAAACCCCAGGGGGGTTCAGCCCCAGCATTTT | CARSRNPRGVQPQHF | TRBJ1-5 | NA | TRBD1 | 15 | TRBV6-2/TRBV6-3
TGTGCCAGCAGCCAATCGGTGGCGGGGGCCACGGGTGAGACCCAGTACTTC | CASSQSVAGATGETQYF | TRBJ2-5 | few | NA | 17 | TRBV7-3
TGTGCCATCAGTGAGGGGGTAATCTACAATGAGCAGTTCTTC | CAISEGVIYNEQFF | TRBJ2-1 | NA | NA | 14 | TRBV10-3
TGTGCCAGCAGTCAAGCGACGACGGAGCAGTACTTC | CASSQATTEQYF | TRBJ2-7 | few | NA | 12 | TRBV3-1
TGTGCCAGCAGGTGGTACAGGGATACTGAAGCTTTCTTT | CASRWYRDTEAFF | TRBJ1-1 | NA | NA | 13 | TRBV7-2
TGTGCCAGCAGTGCCCGATCAGGGGGAATGAACACTGAAGCTTTCTTT | CASSARSGGMNTEAFF | TRBJ1-1 | few | TRBD1 | 16 | TRBV12-3/TRBV12-4
TGTGCCAGCAGGATACTAGCAGGATACAATGAGCAGTTCTTC | CASRILAGYNEQFF | TRBJ2-1 | few | NA | 14 | TRBV6-5
TGTGCCAGCAGCCCGTTGGCGGGACAAAAAGAGCAGTTCTTC | CASSPLAGQKEQFF | TRBJ2-1 | NA | NA | 14 | TRBV5-6
TGCGCCAGCAGCTCCCTCCCGGAATTGGCCTACGAGCAGTACTTC | CASSSLPELAYEQYF | TRBJ2-7 | NA | NA | 15 | TRBV5-1
TGTGCCAGCAGCTTTGGAGGTGCGGGTCTCGCCCACGAGCAGTACTTC | CASSFGGAGLAHEQYF | TRBJ2-7 | NA | NA | 16 | TRBV7-2
TGTGCCAGCAGTTCGACACTAGCCCGGGCTGTCCTGGAGACCCAGTACTTC | CASSSTLARAVLETQYF | TRBJ2-5 | NA | NA | 17 | TRBV7-6
TGCGCCAGCAGCTTGGGACTAGCGGGAGGGGCGTACAATGAGCAGTTCTTC | CASSLGLAGGAYNEQFF | TRBJ2-1 | NA | TRBD2 | 17 | TRBV5-1
TGTGCCAGCAGACGGGCAGGGGGCGAAAACGAGCAGTACTTC | CASRRAGGENEQYF | TRBJ2-7 | NA | TRBD1 | 14 | TRBV12-3/TRBV12-4
TGTGCCAGCAGGGACCCGTATAATTCACCCCTCCACTTT | CASRDPYNSPLHF | TRBJ1-6 | NA | NA | 13 | TRBV19
TGTGCCAGTGGGGACAGTTTACGAGAGCAGTACTTC | CASGDSLREQYF | TRBJ2-7 | NA | TRBD1 | 12 | TRBV25-1
TGTGCCAGCAGTTTCCGGACTAGCATCAGCAATGAGCAGTTCTTC | CASSFRTSISNEQFF | TRBJ2-1 | few | TRBD2 | 15 | TRBV7-2
TGTGCCAGCAGTTTTGGGAGCGGGAGCGGCAGCGAGCAGTACTTC | CASSFGSGSGSEQYF | TRBJ2-7 | NA | TRBD2 | 15 | TRBV27
TGCAGTGCTAGATCGCAGGGCCACTATGGCTACACCTTC | CSARSQGHYGYTF | TRBJ1-2 | few | NA | 13 | TRBV20-1
TGTGCCAGCAGCTCGGGGGGTTCGGGAATACCCTACGAGCAGTACTTC | CASSSGGSGIPYEQYF | TRBJ2-7 | many | TRBD2 | 16 | TRBV7-2